These 31 T cell receptor beta chains share one sample of origin, sequenced in a study of identical twins. Via MiXCR, TCRdb re-called the 5' RACE reads, giving one row per CDR3 protein. Among some 320,000 distinct CDR3 sequences listed, approximately 13% were seen once. The sample was also linked to a second study, of yellow fever vaccine responses in identical twins.

Sequencing used CD8+ T cells sorted from blood. The receptors were sampled from a woman between 18 and 29 years old in good health.

This chain links TRBV7-9 with TRBJ2-1; D may be TRBD1 (6 bases). This CDR3 is built from 16 residues. V gave up 3 bases and J gave up 0 bases, with 12 bases separating them. CDR1 and CDR2 (germline): SEHNR, FQNEAQ (reference sequence). As DNA, the CDR3 is TGTGCCAGCAGCTTGTTGACAGGAAGCTCCTACAATGAGCAGTTCTTC. It encodes CASSLLTGSSYNEQFF. The whole variable domain, remainder taken from reference TRBV7-9 and TRBJ2-1, is DTGVSQNPRHKITKRGQNVTFRCDPISEHNRLYWYRQTLGQGPEFLTYFQNEAQLEKSRLLSDRFSAERPKGSFSTLEIQRTEQGDSAMYLCASSLLTGSSYNEQFFGPGTRLTVL.

Only a few counts were recorded for this clonotype. The chain recombines TRBV28 with TRBJ2-3, with 8 bases identical to TRBD2. J lost 0 bases, V lost 10 bases, and 12 bases had no gene match. CDR3 size: 16 residues. Germline V gene sequence: CDR1 MDHEN, CDR2 SYDVKM. The CDR3 reads CATREFSGESTDTQYF. DNA of the CDR3: TGTGCCACGCGGGAATTTAGCGGGGAGAGCACAGATACGCAGTATTTT. Complete variable domain (other parts from reference TRBV28 and TRBJ2-3): DVKVTQSSRYLVKRTGEKVFLECVQDMDHENMFWYRQDPGLGLRLIYFSYDVKMKEKGDIPEGYSVSREKKERFSLILESASTNQTSMYLCATREFSGESTDTQYFGPGTRLTVL.

This clonotype occurred many times. This chain uses TRBV5-1 with TRBJ2-2; D remains unclear. CDR3 length equals 16 residues. Germline lookup yields CDR1 SGHRS and CDR2 YFSETQ. The germline V and J ends were trimmed by 4 bases and 3 bases, with 16 bases remaining between them. The CDR3 DNA follows: TGCGCCAGCAGCGTGACCAATCTAGATTACACCGGGGAGCTGTTTTTT. It translates to CASSVTNLDYTGELFF.

This clonotype was counted ten times or more. The rearrangement links TRBV20-1 to TRBJ2-1, with 9 bases aligning to TRBD1. CDR3 length: 17 residues. Germline V gene lookup returns CDR1 DFQATT and CDR2 SNEGSKA (reference sequence). With 4 bases clipped from V and 6 bases from J, the junction kept 16 bases outside the gene matches. The CDR3 nucleotides read TGCAGTGCTAAGTCGGGACAGGGTGCCAGGAAGGGCAATGAGCAGTTCTTC. This sequence encodes CSAKSGQGARKGNEQFF.

In its sample, this clonotype was seen a few times. This chain joins TRBV11-2 and TRBJ2-1; 9 nucleotides match TRBD2. This CDR3 spans 18 amino acids. Unmatched junction bases numbered 11, after V lost 3 bases and J lost 2 bases. Looked up from germline, CDR1 is SGHAT and CDR2 is FQNNGV. CDR3 DNA sequence: TGTGCCAGCAGCTTGGGAATTGTCGGGACTAGCACCTACAATGAGCAGTTCTTC. Protein: CASSLGIVGTSTYNEQFF.

The chain is built from TRBV10-3 and TRBJ2-3; 10 bases map to TRBD1. V lost 7 bases and J lost 3; bases outside the gene matches: 4. CDR1 is ENHRY, CDR2 SYGVKD, per germline. The CDR3 length is 14 residues. In DNA, the CDR3 is TGTGCCATCAAAAGGGACAGGGGTACAGATACGCAGTATTTT. The encoded protein is CAIKRDRGTDTQYF.

This chain connects TRBV13 to TRBJ2-7; no reliable D call. The germline gives CDR1 PRHDT, CDR2 FYEKMQ (reference sequence). The CDR3 sequence is 13 residues long. V was clipped by 5 bases and J by 5 bases, with 13 bases between them. CDR3 sequence: CASSPNGRNEQYF. CDR3 nucleotides: TGTGCCAGCAGCCCGAATGGGCGAAACGAGCAGTACTTC.

The chain joins TRBV5-8 to TRBJ2-7; D is undetermined. CDR1 is SGHTS and CDR2 is YDEGEE in the germline V gene. The CDR3 totals 15 residues. V shed 4 bases and J shed 3 bases, with 17 bases lying between them. DNA of the CDR3: TGTGCCAGCAGCCCCGGTTCCGGGTCTTACTACGAGCAGTACTTC. It translates to CASSPGSGSYYEQYF. Combining the CDR3 with reference TRBV5-8 and TRBJ2-7 gives the whole variable domain EAGVTQSPTHLIKTRGQQATLRCSPISGHTSVYWYQQALGLGLQFLLWYDEGEERNRGNFPPRFSGRQFPNYSSELNVNALELEDSALYLCASSPGSGSYYEQYFGPGTRLTVT.

This chain uses TRBV6-5 with TRBJ2-3, with 8 nucleotides matching TRBD2. V lost 1 base and J lost 1; bases outside the gene matches: 4. The CDR3 contains 16 residues. The germline V gene encodes CDR1 MNHEY and CDR2 SVGAGI. CDR3 bases: TGTGCCAGCAGTTACTTCAGCGGGGGCCGCACAGATACGCAGTATTTT. Amino acids: CASSYFSGGRTDTQYF.

This chain joins TRBV2 and TRBJ2-5; perhaps D is TRBD1 or TRBD2 (5 bases each). CDR3 length: 12 residues. The germline V and J ends were trimmed by 7 bases and 3 bases, with 9 bases remaining between them. The V gene's germline CDR1 is SNHLY and CDR2 FYNNEI. CDR3 nucleotides: TGTGCCAGCATGGGACGGAAAGAGACCCAGTACTTC. It specifies CASMGRKETQYF.

This clonotype was counted a few times. The chain carries TRBV6-5 and TRBJ2-5; TRBD2 matches 9 bases. Germline trimming cut 7 bases from V and 5 bases from J; bases unmatched to any gene: 2. Germline CDR1 is MNHEY and CDR2 is SVGAGI. This CDR3 is built from 12 residues. This chain's CDR3 is CASTSGVETQYF. CDR3 nucleotides: TGTGCCAGCACTAGCGGGGTTGAGACCCAGTACTTC.

The table lists this clonotype with many counts. For the CDR3, the DNA is TGCAGCGTTGAAGAATGGAACCACGAGCAGTACTTC. Translating it yields CSVEEWNHEQYF. This chain joins TRBV29-1 and TRBJ2-7; unclear D gene. The V end lost 0 bases, the J end lost 5 bases, and 8 bases lay between the germline ends. In germline, CDR1 is SQVTM, CDR2 ANQGSEA. This CDR3 has 12 amino acids.

This clonotype was seen more than once but under ten times. The DNA of the CDR3 is TGTGCCAGCAGCTTAGGGCGGATAAGCACAGATACGCAGTATTTT. This gives the protein CASSLGRISTDTQYF. This chain joins TRBV11-2 and TRBJ2-3, with D unresolved. The V end was cut by 1 base, the J end by 0 bases, with 8 bases between. The CDR3 is 15 residues long. Germline CDR1 and CDR2: SGHAT and FQNNGV.

The chain links TRBV2 to TRBJ2-1; 9 bases are shared with TRBD1. V shed 5 bases and J 5 bases; nucleotides not matched to a gene: 19. The CDR3 contains 19 residues. Germline V gene lookup returns CDR1 SNHLY and CDR2 FYNNEI. The CDR3 bases are TGTGCCAGCAGTCCAGTCCCGGGACAGGGCGGTATGCGTGACAATGAGCAGTTCTTC. Protein sequence: CASSPVPGQGGMRDNEQFF.

This clonotype was seen only a few times. This chain connects TRBV3-1 to TRBJ2-1; tentatively, D is TRBD1 or TRBD2 (5 bases each). The CDR3 runs 13 residues. V lost 4 bases and J 6 bases, leaving 10 bases between the germline ends. Germline V lookup: CDR1 LGHDT, CDR2 YNNKEL (reference sequence). CDR3 region: CASSPGTSNEQFF. The CDR3 DNA is TGTGCCAGCAGCCCAGGGACCAGCAATGAGCAGTTCTTC.

The V gene is TRBV12-5, the J gene TRBJ1-1; 8 positions agree with TRBD1. V gave up 6 bases and J gave up 6 bases; unmatched junction bases: 12. The CDR3 is made up of 15 amino acids. From germline, CDR1 is LGHNT and CDR2 FRNRAP. Here the CDR3 DNA reads TGTGCTAGTGGGCGGGGACAGGTTTTCGTCCCTGAAGCTTTCTTT. Amino acid sequence: CASGRGQVFVPEAFF.

This chain connects TRBV6-2 or TRBV6-3 to TRBJ2-5, with D unclear. V lost 7 bases and J lost 5, with 17 bases in between. Germline CDR1 is MNHEY and CDR2 is SVGEGT. The CDR3 spans 14 residues. The CDR3 region has the DNA TGTGCCAGCACCGTAGAACCACCGCCGGAGACCCAGTACTTC. It specifies CASTVEPPPETQYF.

This clonotype was counted ten times or more. CDR3 in amino acids: CASSLAGDPGYNEQFF. The CDR3 region has the DNA TGTGCCAGCAGCTTAGCGGGTGACCCAGGCTACAATGAGCAGTTCTTC. The rearrangement links TRBV7-8 to TRBJ2-1; D unresolved. CDR1 is SGHVS, CDR2 FQNEAQ, per germline. CDR3 size: 16 residues. The V end was cut by 0 bases, the J end by 3 bases, with 12 bases between.

This clonotype was found a few times. The chain has TRBV11-2 and TRBJ2-3; 11 nucleotides agree with TRBD2. The germline V gene encodes CDR1 SGHAT and CDR2 FQNNGV. The CDR3 length is 16 residues. After removal of 6 bases from V and 7 bases from J, the junction contained 12 bases not matched to a gene. CDR3 in amino acids: CASSHLSGRADHTQYF. In DNA, the CDR3 is TGTGCCAGCAGTCACCTTAGCGGGAGGGCCGATCATACGCAGTATTTT.

V is TRBV24-1 and J is TRBJ1-1; a possible D gene is TRBD1 (6 bases). Germline assignment: CDR1 KGHDR and CDR2 SFDVKD. This CDR3 region has 14 residues. V dropped 2 bases and J dropped 4 bases, with 10 bases sitting between them. CDR3 bases: TGTGCCACCAGTGATTCGGGGGCAGGCACTGAAGCTTTCTTT. The encoded protein is CATSDSGAGTEAFF.

The genes are TRBV4-1 and TRBJ2-7, with 8 bases aligning to TRBD1. The V gene end was trimmed by 1 base and the J gene end by 2 bases; junction bases not matched to a gene: 7. CDR1 and CDR2 (germline): MGHRA, YSYEKL. The CDR3 is 16 residues long. The CDR3, as DNA: TGCGCCAGCAGCCAAGCCTCCGGGACAGGCCCCTACGAGCAGTACTTC. It codes for CASSQASGTGPYEQYF.

V and J are TRBV7-6 and TRBJ2-7; the D gene is possibly TRBD2 (6 bases). V shed 1 base and J shed 6 bases, with 10 bases lying between them. Germline V gives CDR1 SGHVS, CDR2 FNYEAQ. The CDR3 consists of 13 residues. The CDR3 region is CASSLGGGSEQYF. The CDR3 DNA is TGTGCCAGCAGCTTAGGTGGGGGGAGCGAGCAGTACTTC.

Only a few counts were recorded for this clonotype. Here the CDR3 DNA reads TGTGCCAGCAGTCCGCGATTTAGGGCGGGTGATTCACCCCTCCACTTT. Translated, it gives CASSPRFRAGDSPLHF. The chain couples TRBV27 to TRBJ1-6, with unresolved D. Looked up from germline, CDR1 is MNHEY and CDR2 is SMNVEV (reference sequence). The V gene lost 5 bases and the J gene lost 8 bases, with 19 bases spanning the gap. The CDR3 covers 16 residues.

The rearrangement uses TRBV15 and TRBJ1-5, with unresolved D. Germline lookup yields CDR1 LNHNV and CDR2 YYDKDF (reference sequence). The length of the CDR3 is 14 residues. The ends were cut back, 0 bases at V and 5 bases at J, with 8 bases in the middle. Here the CDR3 DNA reads TGTGCCACCAGCAGAGAGTATGGAGATCAGCCCCAGCATTTT. Protein product: CATSREYGDQPQHF.

The chain couples TRBV9 to TRBJ2-1; D call uncertain. Germline lookup yields CDR1 SGDLS and CDR2 YYNGEE. The V and J ends lost 4 bases and 6 bases respectively, with 11 bases between them. The CDR3 contains 13 residues. DNA of the CDR3: TGTGCCAGCAGCCTGAATACCCGCAATGAGCAGTTCTTC. This encodes CASSLNTRNEQFF.

This clonotype was counted at least ten times. The chain couples TRBV3-1 to TRBJ2-7, with D maybe TRBD2 (6 bases). V was shortened by 4 bases and J by 3 bases, with 16 bases between the two germline ends. This CDR3 has 15 residues. Germline loops: CDR1 LGHDT, CDR2 YNNKEL (reference sequence). DNA of the CDR3: TGTGCCAGCAGCCTGGACTATGCGATGTTCTACGAGCAGTACTTC. Encoded protein: CASSLDYAMFYEQYF.

The chain links TRBV7-9 to TRBJ2-1; 7 bases line up with TRBD1. Germline-derived CDR1 and CDR2 are SEHNR and FQNEAQ (reference sequence). The CDR3 is 16 residues long. Germline trimming cut 1 base from V and 2 bases from J; bases unmatched to any gene: 5. The CDR3 reads CASSLVPGQAYNEQFF. CDR3 in DNA: TGTGCCAGCAGCTTAGTTCCTGGACAGGCCTACAATGAGCAGTTCTTC.

This clonotype was seen repeatedly, ten times or more. The J gene is TRBJ2-5, the V gene TRBV12-3 or TRBV12-4, with D unresolved. V was clipped by 4 bases and J by 5 bases, with 11 bases between them. CDR3 length: 13 amino acids. CDR3 DNA sequence: TGTGCCAGCAGTTCGATCAGTTTGGAGACCCAGTACTTC. This sequence encodes CASSSISLETQYF.

This clonotype was picked up many times. This chain connects TRBV5-1 to TRBJ2-1; 10 bases align to TRBD2. Germline CDR1 and CDR2: SGHRS and YFSETQ. V shed 4 bases and J 0 bases; nucleotides not matched to a gene: 1. This CDR3 region has 15 residues. The CDR3 coding sequence is TGCGCCAGCAGCCTAGCGGGGGCCTCCTACAATGAGCAGTTCTTC. Translating gives CASSLAGASYNEQFF.

The V and J genes are TRBV29-1 and TRBJ2-7, with TRBD2 matching over 7 bases. Germline assignment: CDR1 SQVTM and CDR2 ANQGSEA. The CDR3 runs 14 residues. The ends lost 4 bases at V and 7 bases at J; junction bases unmatched: 13. In DNA form, the CDR3 reads TGCAGCGTTGGGGAGGGGCCGACCTGGAGGGAGCAGTACGTC. Encoded protein: CSVGEGPTWREQYV.

The chain carries TRBV4-1 and TRBJ2-7, with D possibly matching TRBD2 (5 bases). CDR3 size: 14 residues. Germline loops: CDR1 MGHRA, CDR2 YSYEKL. Trimming cost V 0 bases and J 3 bases, with 9 bases left between them. The CDR3 spells CASSQDGLYYEQYF. The DNA of the CDR3 is TGCGCCAGCAGCCAAGATGGACTTTACTACGAGCAGTACTTC.